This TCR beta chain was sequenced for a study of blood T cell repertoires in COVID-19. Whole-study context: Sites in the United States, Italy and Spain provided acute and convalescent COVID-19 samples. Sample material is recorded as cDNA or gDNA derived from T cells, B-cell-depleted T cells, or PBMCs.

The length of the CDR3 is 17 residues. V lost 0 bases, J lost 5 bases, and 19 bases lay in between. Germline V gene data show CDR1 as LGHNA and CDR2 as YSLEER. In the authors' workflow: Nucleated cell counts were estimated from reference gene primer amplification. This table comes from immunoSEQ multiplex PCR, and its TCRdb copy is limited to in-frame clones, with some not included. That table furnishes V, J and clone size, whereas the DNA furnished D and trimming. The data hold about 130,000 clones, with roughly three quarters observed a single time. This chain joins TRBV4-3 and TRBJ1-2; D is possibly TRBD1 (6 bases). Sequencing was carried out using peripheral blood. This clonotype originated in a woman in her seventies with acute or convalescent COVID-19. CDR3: CASSQDVLGGQIYGYTF. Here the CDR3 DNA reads TGCGCCAGCAGCCAAGATGTTTTGGGCGGACAGATTTATGGCTACACCTTC.